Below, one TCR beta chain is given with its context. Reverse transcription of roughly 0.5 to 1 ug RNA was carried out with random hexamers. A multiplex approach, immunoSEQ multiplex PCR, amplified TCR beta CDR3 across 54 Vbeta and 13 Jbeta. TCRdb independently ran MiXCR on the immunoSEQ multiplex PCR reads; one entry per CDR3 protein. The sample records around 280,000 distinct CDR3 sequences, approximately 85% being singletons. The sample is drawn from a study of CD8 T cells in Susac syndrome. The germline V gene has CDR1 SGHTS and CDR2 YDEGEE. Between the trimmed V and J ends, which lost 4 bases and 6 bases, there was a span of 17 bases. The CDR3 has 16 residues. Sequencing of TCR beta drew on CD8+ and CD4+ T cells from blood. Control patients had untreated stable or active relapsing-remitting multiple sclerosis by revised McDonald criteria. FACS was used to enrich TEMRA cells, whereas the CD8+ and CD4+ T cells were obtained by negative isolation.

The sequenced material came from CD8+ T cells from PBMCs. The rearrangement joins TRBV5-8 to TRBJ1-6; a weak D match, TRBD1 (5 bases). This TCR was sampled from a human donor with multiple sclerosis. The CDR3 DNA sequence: TGTGCCAGCAGCCCCCTCCTTGGACACTTTAATTCACCCCTCCACTTT. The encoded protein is CASSPLLGHFNSPLHF.